What follows is one TCR beta chain and its context. This sample was taken from a study of blood T cell repertoires in COVID-19. Across the whole study: COVID-19 samples collected from the United States, Italy and Spain covered acute and convalescent phases. PBMCs, B-cell-depleted T cells, or T cells were the source of the cDNA or gDNA that made up the material.

In the authors' methods: From reference gene primer amplification, estimates of nucleated cell counts were derived. Profiling relied on immunoSEQ multiplex PCR, and the TCRdb table lists in-frame clones only, not all of them. D and trimming come from the DNA, and the V and J calls and clone size come from that table. Found here are 200,000 to 300,000 clones, approximately 85% of them singletons; the top ten hold 9.1%. CDR1 is GTSNPN, CDR2 SVGIG, per germline (reference sequence). The CDR3 has 16 amino acids. V was pared by 2 bases and J by 2 bases, with 16 bases between. Recruitment covered about two dozen US areas and drew participants whose ages spanned roughly 18 to 89 years.

This clonotype was obtained from a woman aged 45 to 65 with acute COVID-19. The genes are TRBV30 and TRBJ1-5; D may be TRBD1 (5 bases). The material sequenced was PBMCs or T cells enriched from blood (not recorded which). CDR3 region: CAWSTAGRGGNQPQHF. In DNA form, the CDR3 reads TGTGCCTGGAGTACCGCGGGGAGGGGAGGCAATCAGCCCCAGCATTTT. Full variable domain (missing parts from reference TRBV30 and TRBJ1-5): SQTIHQWPATLVQPVGSPLSLECTVEGTSNPNLYWYRQAAGRGLQLLFYSVGIGQISSEVPQNLSASRPQDRQFILSSKKLLLSDSGFYLCAWSTAGRGGNQPQHFGDGTRLSIL.